The rows below give T cell receptor beta chains drawn from one sample of a study of radiotherapy plus CTLA-4 blockade in lung cancer. Clones were sequenced by immunoSEQ multiplex PCR, and TCRdb holds only the in-frame ones, with some missing. The sample lists approximately 77,000 clones; around 78% were seen once. The sequencing used peripheral blood, collected from a patient treated with radiotherapy plus ipilimumab. The source of these receptors is a human donor with non-small cell lung cancer whose response to radiotherapy plus ipilimumab could not be evaluated. Some clones in this sample may be carry-over from other donors' samples. Both conserved end residues are part of each CDR3. Fields, in order: V gene, D gene, clone size, J gene, CDR3 protein, CDR3 DNA. D genes are given only for firm matches. A row's size may be missing; if present it is once, few, many or a size class.

V gene: TRBV28
D gene: TRBD1
clone size: few
J gene: TRBJ1-4
CDR3 protein: CASSPGDRGGEKLFF
CDR3 DNA: TGTGCCAGCAGTCCCGGGGACAGGGGCGGAGAAAAACTGTTTTTT

V gene: TRBV9
D gene: TRBD1
clone size: NA
J gene: TRBJ1-2
CDR3 protein: CASSVGDRGSNYGYTF
CDR3 DNA: TGTGCCAGCAGCGTTGGGGACAGGGGTTCCAACTATGGCTACACCTTC

V gene: TRBV6-5
D gene: TRBD1
clone size: NA
J gene: TRBJ1-6
CDR3 protein: CASSPGQGLTPLHF
CDR3 DNA: TGTGCCAGCAGTCCGGGACAGGGTTTGACACCCCTCCACTTT

V gene: TRBV27
D gene: TRBD1
clone size: NA
J gene: TRBJ2-5
CDR3 protein: CASRSPGQGIETQYF
CDR3 DNA: TGTGCCAGCAGGTCTCCGGGACAGGGTATAGAGACCCAGTACTTC

V gene: TRBV19
D gene: NA
clone size: few
J gene: TRBJ1-1
CDR3 protein: CASSTVDKTEAFF
CDR3 DNA: TGTGCCAGTAGTACCGTGGACAAGACTGAAGCTTTCTTT

V gene: TRBV15
D gene: NA
clone size: NA
J gene: TRBJ1-5
CDR3 protein: CATSRLDPGMGYGNQPQHF
CDR3 DNA: TGTGCCACCAGCAGATTGGACCCGGGGATGGGGTATGGCAATCAGCCCCAGCATTTT

V gene: TRBV6-5
D gene: NA
clone size: NA
J gene: TRBJ1-3
CDR3 protein: CAIRGNSGNTIYF
CDR3 DNA: TGTGCCATCCGGGGAAACTCTGGAAACACCATATATTTT

V gene: TRBV7-9
D gene: NA
clone size: NA
J gene: TRBJ2-3
CDR3 protein: CASSSQGGPHTDTQYF
CDR3 DNA: TGTGCCAGCAGCTCCCAAGGTGGGCCCCACACAGATACGCAGTATTTT

V gene: TRBV28
D gene: TRBD1
clone size: NA
J gene: TRBJ2-1
CDR3 protein: CASSLTGTARNNEQFF
CDR3 DNA: TGTGCCAGCAGTTTGACGGGGACAGCCAGGAACAATGAGCAGTTCTTC

V gene: TRBV11-2
D gene: NA
clone size: NA
J gene: TRBJ2-7
CDR3 protein: CASSLGPTPYEQYF
CDR3 DNA: TGTGCCAGCAGCTTAGGTCCTACCCCATACGAGCAGTACTTC

V gene: TRBV7-9
D gene: NA
clone size: NA
J gene: TRBJ1-1
CDR3 protein: CASSLEGRDTEAFF
CDR3 DNA: TGTGCCAGCAGCTTAGAGGGCAGGGACACTGAAGCTTTCTTT

V gene: TRBV2
D gene: NA
clone size: NA
J gene: TRBJ2-1
CDR3 protein: CASSEALGGSNEQFF
CDR3 DNA: TGTGCCAGCAGTGAAGCGCTCGGCGGCTCCAATGAGCAGTTCTTC

V gene: TRBV18
D gene: TRBD1
clone size: NA
J gene: TRBJ2-2
CDR3 protein: CASSPQDRVLGTGELFF
CDR3 DNA: TGTGCCAGCTCACCGCAGGACAGGGTCTTGGGGACCGGGGAGCTGTTTTTT

V gene: TRBV4-3
D gene: NA
clone size: NA
J gene: TRBJ1-1
CDR3 protein: CASSQESMNTEAFF
CDR3 DNA: TGCGCCAGCAGCCAAGAAAGCATGAACACTGAAGCTTTCTTT

V gene: TRBV4-1
D gene: NA
clone size: NA
J gene: TRBJ2-4
CDR3 protein: CASSQDTGLAKNIQYF
CDR3 DNA: TGCGCCAGCAGCCAAGATACGGGTCTAGCCAAAAACATTCAGTACTTC

V gene: TRBV28
D gene: TRBD2
clone size: NA
J gene: TRBJ2-7
CDR3 protein: CASSSGGLEQYF
CDR3 DNA: TGTGCCAGCAGTTCGGGGGGGTTGGAGCAGTACTTC

V gene: TRBV18
D gene: TRBD1
clone size: NA
J gene: TRBJ1-1
CDR3 protein: CASSPTGDRAFF
CDR3 DNA: TGTGCCAGCTCACCTACAGGGGATCGAGCTTTCTTT

V gene: TRBV2
D gene: TRBD2
clone size: NA
J gene: TRBJ2-3
CDR3 protein: CASRKGTRASTDTQYF
CDR3 DNA: TGTGCCAGCAGGAAGGGGACTAGAGCTAGCACAGATACGCAGTATTTT

V gene: TRBV4-3
D gene: TRBD1
clone size: NA
J gene: TRBJ1-2
CDR3 protein: CASSQARTGDYGYTF
CDR3 DNA: TGCGCCAGCAGCCAAGCTAGGACAGGGGACTATGGCTACACCTTC

V gene: TRBV5-1
D gene: NA
clone size: NA
J gene: TRBJ2-3
CDR3 protein: CASSLGSLAGPRDTQYF
CDR3 DNA: TGCGCCAGCAGCTTGGGGTCTTTGGCAGGTCCCAGAGATACGCAGTATTTT

V gene: TRBV27
D gene: NA
clone size: NA
J gene: TRBJ2-4
CDR3 protein: CASSWGGLTAKNIQYF
CDR3 DNA: TGTGCCAGCAGTTGGGGGGGGCTGACAGCCAAAAACATTCAGTACTTC

V gene: TRBV18
D gene: TRBD1
clone size: NA
J gene: TRBJ1-2
CDR3 protein: CASSPSGQNYGYTF
CDR3 DNA: TGTGCCAGCTCACCTTCGGGACAGAACTATGGCTACACCTTC

V gene: TRBV27
D gene: NA
clone size: few
J gene: TRBJ1-1
CDR3 protein: CASSLRLTDLLNTEAFF
CDR3 DNA: TGTGCCAGCAGTTTACGCCTTACAGACCTTTTGAACACTGAAGCTTTCTTT

V gene: TRBV6-1
D gene: TRBD2
clone size: NA
J gene: TRBJ2-5
CDR3 protein: CASSEVAGGNQETQYF
CDR3 DNA: TGTGCCAGCAGTGAAGTTGCGGGGGGTAACCAAGAGACCCAGTACTTC

V gene: TRBV4-2
D gene: NA
clone size: NA
J gene: TRBJ2-5
CDR3 protein: CASSQGSGDQYF
CDR3 DNA: TGTGCCAGCAGCCAAGGGTCAGGGGACCAGTACTTC

V gene: TRBV4-1
D gene: TRBD1
clone size: NA
J gene: TRBJ1-1
CDR3 protein: CASSQVDRVTEAFF
CDR3 DNA: TGCGCCAGCAGCCAAGTTGACAGGGTTACTGAAGCTTTCTTT

V gene: TRBV6-4
D gene: NA
clone size: NA
J gene: TRBJ1-2
CDR3 protein: CASSDSGRFGYTF
CDR3 DNA: TGTGCCAGCAGTGACTCGGGCAGATTCGGCTACACCTTC

V gene: TRBV27
D gene: NA
clone size: NA
J gene: TRBJ1-6
CDR3 protein: CASSRGGMSYNSPLHF
CDR3 DNA: TGTGCCAGCAGTAGGGGGGGAATGTCCTATAATTCACCCCTCCACTTT

V gene: TRBV2
D gene: NA
clone size: NA
J gene: TRBJ1-1
CDR3 protein: CASSERPGLGRRAFF
CDR3 DNA: TGTGCCAGCAGTGAAAGGCCAGGACTCGGCCGGCGAGCTTTCTTT

V gene: TRBV29-1
D gene: NA
clone size: once
J gene: TRBJ2-5
CDR3 protein: CSVRRAVSPRAGETQYF
CDR3 DNA: TGCAGCGTGAGAAGGGCAGTTAGTCCTCGGGCAGGGGAGACCCAGTACTTC

V gene: TRBV27
D gene: TRBD2
clone size: NA
J gene: TRBJ2-5
CDR3 protein: CASAHGGARETQYF
CDR3 DNA: TGTGCCAGCGCCCACGGGGGGGCGAGAGAGACCCAGTACTTC

V gene: TRBV6-6
D gene: NA
clone size: NA
J gene: TRBJ1-2
CDR3 protein: CASSYGRRAEGYTF
CDR3 DNA: TGTGCCAGCAGTTACGGGAGACGGGCCGAGGGCTACACCTTC

V gene: TRBV5-1
D gene: TRBD1
clone size: NA
J gene: TRBJ1-1
CDR3 protein: CASSLDTGDTEAFF
CDR3 DNA: TGCGCCAGCAGCTTGGATACAGGGGACACTGAAGCTTTCTTT

V gene: TRBV19
D gene: TRBD1
clone size: NA
J gene: TRBJ1-2
CDR3 protein: CATKGGQATGQRFNYGYTF
CDR3 DNA: TGTGCCACCAAAGGGGGACAAGCGACGGGACAGCGATTTAACTATGGCTACACCTTC

V gene: TRBV6-5
D gene: TRBD1
clone size: NA
J gene: TRBJ2-7
CDR3 protein: CASSLGTGVAYEQYF
CDR3 DNA: TGTGCCAGCAGTCTGGGAACAGGGGTCGCCTACGAGCAGTACTTC

V gene: TRBV4-1
D gene: TRBD2
clone size: NA
J gene: TRBJ2-5
CDR3 protein: CASSQGTSGETQYF
CDR3 DNA: TGCGCCAGCAGCCAAGGGACTAGCGGAGAGACCCAGTACTTC

V gene: TRBV6-1
D gene: NA
clone size: NA
J gene: TRBJ1-2
CDR3 protein: CASREQGRDGYTF
CDR3 DNA: TGTGCCAGCAGGGAACAGGGAAGGGATGGCTACACCTTC

V gene: TRBV9
D gene: TRBD1
clone size: NA
J gene: TRBJ2-5
CDR3 protein: CASSVGPGQGQETQYF
CDR3 DNA: TGTGCCAGCAGCGTAGGCCCGGGACAGGGACAAGAGACCCAGTACTTC

V gene: TRBV4-3
D gene: NA
clone size: NA
J gene: TRBJ2-3
CDR3 protein: CASSQAASTDTQYF
CDR3 DNA: TGCGCCAGCAGCCAGGCGGCCAGCACAGATACGCAGTATTTT

V gene: TRBV10-3
D gene: NA
clone size: NA
J gene: TRBJ1-6
CDR3 protein: CAISESQEGNSPLHF
CDR3 DNA: TGTGCCATCAGTGAGTCGCAGGAGGGGAATTCACCCCTCCACTTT

V gene: TRBV29-1
D gene: TRBD1
clone size: few
J gene: TRBJ1-2
CDR3 protein: CSAGTGANYGYTF
CDR3 DNA: TGCAGCGCCGGGACAGGGGCTAACTATGGCTACACCTTC

V gene: TRBV18
D gene: NA
clone size: NA
J gene: TRBJ2-5
CDR3 protein: CASSPDFGTSEGGETQYF
CDR3 DNA: TGTGCCAGCTCACCTGATTTCGGGACGTCCGAAGGGGGAGAGACCCAGTACTTC

V gene: TRBV11-2
D gene: NA
clone size: NA
J gene: TRBJ2-5
CDR3 protein: CASSLLMRQETQYF
CDR3 DNA: TGTGCCAGCAGCCTCTTAATGAGACAAGAGACCCAGTACTTC

V gene: TRBV19
D gene: TRBD2
clone size: NA
J gene: TRBJ2-1
CDR3 protein: CASNLDSSGGYNEQFF
CDR3 DNA: TGTGCCAGTAATTTGGACAGTAGCGGGGGGTACAATGAGCAGTTCTTC

V gene: TRBV4-1
D gene: NA
clone size: NA
J gene: TRBJ2-2
CDR3 protein: CASSQSQGATTGELFF
CDR3 DNA: TGCGCCAGCAGCCAATCCCAGGGTGCGACGACCGGGGAGCTGTTTTTT

V gene: TRBV7-8
D gene: NA
clone size: NA
J gene: TRBJ1-3
CDR3 protein: CASSLGSGTIYF
CDR3 DNA: TGTGCCAGCAGCTTAGGGTCGGGAACCATATATTTT